A single sample gave rise to the 21 T cell receptor beta chains below, sequenced in a study of long-term antiretroviral therapy in people with HIV (dated by TCRdb to between 2021 and 2024). The immunoSEQ hsTCRB v3.0 assay was used at survey level resolution to sequence the TRB variable region. This immuneACCESS table, as held by TCRdb, lists in-frame sequences with V and J called but not all clones. Of the missing ones, under half trace to an unresolved V gene in checked studies; the others have no known cause. Counted in this sample were 15,000 to 20,000 clones; more than 80% of them appeared once. The ten largest clones take up roughly 9% of the sample. Sequenced material: unsorted PBMCs, taken 0.3 years after starting antiretroviral therapy. The receptors originated from a young man with HIV.

This clone has just one count. The chain links TRBV5-1 to TRBJ2-1; 11 bases line up with TRBD2. Germline CDR1 SGHRS, CDR2 YFSETQ. Trimming cost V 5 bases and J 0 bases; bases outside gene matches: 4. The CDR3 covers 16 residues. The CDR3 region has the DNA TGCGCCAGCAGACGGACTAGCGGGCACTCCTACAATGAGCAGTTCTTC. The encoded protein is CASRRTSGHSYNEQFF.

The chain couples TRBV5-1 to TRBJ2-7; 8 bases fit TRBD1. V was pared by 6 bases and J by 5 bases, with 13 bases of the junction left unmatched. Germline V lookup: CDR1 SGHRS, CDR2 YFSETQ. This CDR3 contains 15 residues. The CDR3 nucleotides read TGCGCCAGCATCCCAGGGGGCGGTGTGGGTGACGAGCAGTACTTC. As protein: CASIPGGGVGDEQYF.

The gene calls are TRBV5-5 and TRBJ1-1, with no clear D. The CDR3 consists of 13 residues. With 0 bases removed from V and 2 bases from J, the gap between germline ends came to 5 bases. Germline lookup yields CDR1 SGHKS and CDR2 YYEKEE (reference sequence). The CDR3 DNA reads TGTGCCAGCAGCTTGGGTAAAAACACTGAAGCTTTCTTT. Its translation: CASSLGKNTEAFF.

The V gene is TRBV5-4, the J gene TRBJ2-1; D gene unclear. This CDR3 region has 13 residues. CDR1 is SGHNT and CDR2 is YYREEE in the germline V gene (reference sequence). V shed 4 bases and J shed 4 bases, with 9 bases lying between them. The CDR3 DNA sequence: TGTGCCAGCAGCCCGGCAGATTACAATGAGCAGTTCTTC. It yields the protein CASSPADYNEQFF.

The chain employs TRBV28 and TRBJ1-1; weak D call: TRBD1 (5 bases). The CDR3 runs 13 residues. V was pared by 5 bases and J by 11 bases, with 18 bases between. CDR1 and CDR2 from the germline V gene are MDHEN and SYDVKM. CDR3 region: CASSPRQSPRAFF. CDR3 DNA: TGTGCCAGCAGTCCCCGACAGTCCCCGAGGGCTTTCTTT.

This chain joins TRBV30 and TRBJ2-7; tentatively, D is TRBD1 or TRBD2 (6 bases each). Per germline, CDR1 GTSNPN and CDR2 SVGIG (reference sequence). The CDR3 contains 13 residues. V lost 5 bases and J 1 base, leaving 12 bases between the germline ends. As DNA, the CDR3 is TGTGCCTGGGACGAGGGGGGTTCCTACGAGCAGTACTTC. Amino acid sequence: CAWDEGGSYEQYF. The full variable domain, with the rest looked up from reference TRBV30 and TRBJ2-7, is SQTIHQWPATLVQPVGSPLSLECTVEGTSNPNLYWYRQAAGRGLQLLFYSVGIGQISSEVPQNLSASRPQDRQFILSSKKLLLSDSGFYLCAWDEGGSYEQYFGPGTRLTVT.

The chain employs TRBV19 and TRBJ2-1; 11 nucleotides match TRBD2. V shed 8 bases and J 5 bases; nucleotides not matched to a gene: 5. Per germline, CDR1 LNHDA and CDR2 SQIVND (reference sequence). CDR3 length: 14 residues. The CDR3 protein is CASQGLAENNEQFF. In nucleotides, the CDR3 is TGTGCCAGTCAGGGACTAGCGGAAAACAATGAGCAGTTCTTC.

This clone was seen more than once but under ten times. This chain links TRBV11-2 with TRBJ2-7; D is perhaps TRBD1 (6 bases). The V gene lost 5 bases and the J gene lost 6 bases, with 17 bases spanning the gap. Germline CDR1 is SGHAT and CDR2 is FQNNGV. The CDR3 is 14 amino acids. For the CDR3, the DNA is TGTGCCAGCAGCGTTCCAGGGGAGAGAGGCGAGCAGTACTTC. It translates to CASSVPGERGEQYF.

This sequence joins TRBV30 and TRBJ1-4, with D hard to call. Per germline, CDR1 GTSNPN and CDR2 SVGIG (reference sequence). This CDR3 is 14 amino acids long. Trimming cost V 2 bases and J 8 bases, with 15 bases left between them. CDR3 in amino acids: CAWSSPGSGEKLFF. Here the CDR3 DNA reads TGTGCCTGGAGTTCCCCTGGCAGTGGCGAAAAACTGTTTTTT.

The J gene is TRBJ2-7, the V gene TRBV6-1; a possible D gene is TRBD1 (6 bases). Trimming shortened V by 3 bases and J by 3 bases, and 6 bases separated the two germline ends. Germline V gene data show CDR1 as MNHNS and CDR2 as SASEGT. The length of the CDR3 is 12 residues. The CDR3 nucleotides read TGTGCCAGCAGTGACAGGGGCTACGAGCAGTACGTC. It translates to CASSDRGYEQYV.

The V gene is TRBV28, the J gene TRBJ2-1; TRBD2 matches at 7 bases. The CDR3 is 14 residues long. The V segment lost 6 bases and the J segment 6 bases; nucleotides outside the gene matches: 8. Germline lookup yields CDR1 MDHEN and CDR2 SYDVKM. The CDR3 DNA reads as TGTGCCAGCAGCCGGGGGAGGGGAGTCAATGAGCAGTTCTTC. Its translation: CASSRGRGVNEQFF.

V is TRBV5-6 and J is TRBJ2-2; TRBD2 matches 10 bases. The germline CDR1 and CDR2 sequences are SGHDT and YYEEEE. V was clipped by 2 bases and J by 1 base; unmatched bases: 8. This CDR3 is built from 18 residues. The CDR3 DNA reads TGTGCCAGCAGCTTCCCTAGCGGGGGAACGCTGAACACCGGGGAGCTGTTTTTT. As protein: CASSFPSGGTLNTGELFF.

The V and J genes are TRBV18 and TRBJ1-5; D not resolved. Germline V gene data show CDR1 as KGHSH and CDR2 as LQKENI. This CDR3 has 14 amino acids. The V end lost 3 bases, the J end lost 0 bases, and 6 bases lay between the germline ends. CDR3 region: CASSPSNSNQPQHF. Written as DNA, the CDR3 is TGTGCCAGCTCACCGTCTAATAGCAATCAGCCCCAGCATTTT.

This CDR3 is CASSLFSGRETQYF. CDR3 nucleotide sequence: TGTGCCAGCAGTTTATTTAGTGGCCGAGAGACCCAGTACTTC. The V call is TRBV28, the J call TRBJ2-5; no definite D call. The CDR3 has 14 residues. V lost 1 base to trimming and J lost 4 bases, with 10 bases between them. Germline loops: CDR1 MDHEN, CDR2 SYDVKM. The full variable domain, in which reference TRBV28 and TRBJ2-5 provide the parts outside the CDR3, is DVKVTQSSRYLVKRTGEKVFLECVQDMDHENMFWYRQDPGLGLRLIYFSYDVKMKEKGDIPEGYSVSREKKERFSLILESASTNQTSMYLCASSLFSGRETQYFGPGTRLLVL.

The chain links TRBV5-1 to TRBJ1-4; 10 bases are a match to TRBD1. This CDR3 contains 17 residues. Per germline, CDR1 SGHRS and CDR2 YFSETQ. J lost 0 bases, V lost 0 bases, and 2 bases had no gene match. In nucleotides, the CDR3 is TGCGCCAGCAGCTTGGCCGGGACAGGGGCAACTAATGAAAAACTGTTTTTT. Amino acids: CASSLAGTGATNEKLFF.

This chain uses TRBV5-1 with TRBJ2-5; 11 nucleotides line up with TRBD1. The germline V gene encodes CDR1 SGHRS and CDR2 YFSETQ. The CDR3 loop spans 14 amino acids. The V gene end was trimmed by 4 bases and the J gene end by 2 bases; junction bases not matched to a gene: 1. Here the CDR3 reads CASSGQGAQETQYF. CDR3 DNA: TGCGCCAGCAGCGGACAGGGGGCACAAGAGACCCAGTACTTC.

The rearrangement joins TRBV5-6 to TRBJ2-7; 8 bases line up with TRBD2. The CDR3 is 17 amino acids. The germline CDR1 and CDR2 sequences are SGHDT and YYEEEE. After removal of 2 bases from V and 5 bases from J, the junction contained 15 bases not matched to a gene. The CDR3 is CASSFQRGSLGGNEQYV. CDR3 coding DNA: TGTGCCAGCAGCTTCCAGCGGGGGAGCCTTGGCGGGAACGAGCAGTACGTC.

This clone was recorded a few times. This chain joins TRBV6-6 and TRBJ1-2, with a possible D match to TRBD1 (5 bases). The length of the CDR3 is 15 residues. Germline CDR1 and CDR2: MNHNY and SVGAGI (reference sequence). V gave up 0 bases and J gave up 2 bases, with 10 bases separating them. CDR3 sequence (DNA): TGTGCCAGCAGTTACTCAGGGGTTGGGAACTATGGCTACACCTTC. This gives the protein CASSYSGVGNYGYTF.

This clone was detected a few times. The chain combines TRBV14 with TRBJ1-5; no clear D. Trimming pared 4 bases from V and 7 bases from J, leaving 11 bases between. CDR1 SGHDN and CDR2 FVKESK come from the germline V gene. This CDR3 has 13 amino acids. CDR3 region: CASSRHRGQPQHF. CDR3 nucleotides: TGTGCCAGCAGCCGCCACAGAGGACAGCCCCAGCATTTT.

The chain couples TRBV4-2 to TRBJ1-5, with TRBD1 as a possible D gene (5 bases). V was clipped by 2 bases and J by 5 bases, with 19 bases between them. The CDR3 covers 17 residues. The germline CDR1 and CDR2 sequences are LGHNA and YNFKEQ. The CDR3 DNA follows: TGTGCCAGCAGCCAAACCTCGACTCAACTAGGGGATCAGCCCCAGCATTTT. Protein product: CASSQTSTQLGDQPQHF.

This clone was counted a single time. The V and J genes are TRBV5-6 and TRBJ2-6; D call uncertain. The germline V and J ends were trimmed by 4 bases and 1 base, with 15 bases remaining between them. The CDR3 loop spans 17 amino acids. Looked up from germline, CDR1 is SGHDT and CDR2 is YYEEEE. Written as DNA, the CDR3 is TGTGCCAGCAGCCTCGGAGAACCGTCTTCTGGGGCCAACGTCCTGACTTTC. Protein product: CASSLGEPSSGANVLTF.